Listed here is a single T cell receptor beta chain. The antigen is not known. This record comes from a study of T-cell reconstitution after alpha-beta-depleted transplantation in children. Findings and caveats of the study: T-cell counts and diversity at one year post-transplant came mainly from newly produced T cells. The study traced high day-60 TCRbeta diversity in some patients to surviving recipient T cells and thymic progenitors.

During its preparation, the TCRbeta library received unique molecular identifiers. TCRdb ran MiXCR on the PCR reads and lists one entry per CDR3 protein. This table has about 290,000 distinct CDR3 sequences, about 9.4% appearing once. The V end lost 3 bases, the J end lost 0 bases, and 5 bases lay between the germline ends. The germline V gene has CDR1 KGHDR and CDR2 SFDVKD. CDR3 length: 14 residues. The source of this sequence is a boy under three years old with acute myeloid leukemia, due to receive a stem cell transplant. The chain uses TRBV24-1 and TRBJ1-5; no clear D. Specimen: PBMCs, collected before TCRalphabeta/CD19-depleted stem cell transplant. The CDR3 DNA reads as TGTGCCACCAGTGATCAATATAGCAATCAGCCCCAGCATTTT. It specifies CATSDQYSNQPQHF.